The clone carrying this T cell receptor beta chain qualifies as large. The antigen is not known. Trimming at V came to 10 bases and at J to 7 bases, leaving 15 bases not matched to a gene. Per germline, CDR1 SGHTA and CDR2 FQGTGA. This CDR3 spans 15 amino acids. The data were taken from a study of CD4+ T cells in melanoma. Whole-study results and caveats: In melanoma, neoantigen-specific CD4+ T cells reportedly differed in differentiation state. CD8+ T cell, macrophage and B cell function reportedly correlated with neoantigen-specific CD4+ T cells.

Sequencing was performed with immunoSEQ multiplex PCR; in TCRdb, only in-frame clones are kept and a portion is missing. This sample yields about 5,000 clones, of which about 64% are seen a single time; around a fifth belongs to the top ten. The sequence was collected from a human donor with melanoma. Sequencing was done on a sample of cells from a culture (not recorded whether cultured in vitro). The genes are TRBV7-3 and TRBJ2-2, with TRBD2 identical over 7 bases. The CDR3 protein is CATQVASGWGGELFF. The CDR3 bases are TGTGCCACCCAGGTGGCTAGCGGTTGGGGCGGGGAGCTGTTTTTT.